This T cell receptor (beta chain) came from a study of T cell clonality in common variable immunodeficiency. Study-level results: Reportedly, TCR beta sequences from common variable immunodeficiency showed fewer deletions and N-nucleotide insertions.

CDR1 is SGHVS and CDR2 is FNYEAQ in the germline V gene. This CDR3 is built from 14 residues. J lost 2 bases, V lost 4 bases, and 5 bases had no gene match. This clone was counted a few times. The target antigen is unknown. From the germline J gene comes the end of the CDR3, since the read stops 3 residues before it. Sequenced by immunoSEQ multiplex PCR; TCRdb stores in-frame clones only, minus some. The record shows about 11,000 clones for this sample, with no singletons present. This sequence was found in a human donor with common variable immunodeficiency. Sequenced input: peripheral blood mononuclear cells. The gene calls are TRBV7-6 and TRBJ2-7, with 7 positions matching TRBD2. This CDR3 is CASSSGGSAYEQYF. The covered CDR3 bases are TGTGCCAGCAGCTCCGGGGGGAGCGCCTACGAG. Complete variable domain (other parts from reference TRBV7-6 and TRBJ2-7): GAGVSQSPRYKVTKRGQDVALRCDPISGHVSLYWYRQALGQGPEFLTYFNYEAQQDKSGLPNDRFSAERPEGSISTLTIQRTEQRDSAMYRCASSSGGSAYEQYFGPGTRLTVT.